A single sample gave rise to the 30 T cell receptor beta chains below, sequenced in a study of cytomegalovirus exposure and HLA in healthy donors. Both 60 Vbeta primers and 13 Jbeta primers went into the PCR. Here immunoSEQ multiplex PCR was the method, and the copy in TCRdb shows in-frame clones only, minus some. This sample has roughly 120,000 clones; about 74% occur once, and the top ten carry around 5%. Source material: PBMCs. These receptors originate from a young man in good health and CMV-seropositive.

The table lists this clone with a few counts. The J gene is TRBJ1-4, the V gene TRBV12-5, with D tentatively TRBD1 (6 bases). Trimming left V 0 bases short and J 11 bases short, with 7 bases between. The CDR3 covers 12 residues. Germline V gives CDR1 LGHNT, CDR2 FRNRAP. The CDR3 sequence is CASGLVQGKLFF. The DNA of the CDR3 is TGTGCTAGTGGTTTGGTTCAGGGGAAACTGTTTTTT. Filled out from reference TRBV12-5 and TRBJ1-4, the complete variable domain reads DARVTQTPRHKVTEMGQEVTMRCQPILGHNTVFWYRQTMMQGLELLAYFRNRAPLDDSGMPKDRFSAEMPDATLATLKIQPSEPRDSAVYFCASGLVQGKLFFGSGTQLSVL.

As to this clone: One end of the junction fails to match germline, which may point to a read error. The CDR3 nucleotides read TGTGCCAGCAGTGCTCGAACCACGAACTATGGCTACCCCTTC. Its protein product is CASSARTTNYGYPF. The rearrangement links TRBV2 to TRBJ1-2, with unresolved D. This CDR3 comprises 14 residues. Germline V CDR1 and CDR2: SNHLY, FYNNEI.

The chain has TRBV29-1 and TRBJ2-5; no clear D gene. V gave up 2 bases and J gave up 2 bases, with 12 bases separating them. CDR3 size: 14 residues. Germline CDR1 SQVTM, CDR2 ANQGSEA. The CDR3 sequence is CSVERGGAQETQYF. CDR3 DNA sequence: TGCAGCGTTGAAAGAGGCGGAGCACAAGAGACCCAGTACTTC.

The gene calls are TRBV2 and TRBJ2-1; the D gene is possibly TRBD2 (6 bases). The length of the CDR3 is 17 residues. The germline V and J ends were trimmed by 6 bases and 8 bases, with 26 bases remaining between them. Germline CDR1 SNHLY, CDR2 FYNNEI. The CDR3 spells CASRPAGSHRGFDEQFF. CDR3 nucleotide sequence: TGTGCCAGCAGACCCGCAGGGAGCCATCGGGGGTTCGATGAGCAGTTCTTC.

This clone has only a few counts. This chain connects TRBV4-3 to TRBJ1-3; D is unclear. The CDR3 is 17 residues long. Trimming cost V 1 base and J 3 bases, with 16 bases left between them. Germline loops: CDR1 LGHNA, CDR2 YSLEER. As DNA, the CDR3 is TGCGCCAGCAGCCAAGGCCGCTCGGCAGGCTTTGGAAACACCATATATTTT. It codes for CASSQGRSAGFGNTIYF.

This clone was counted between two and nine times. The gene calls are TRBV6-5 and TRBJ2-3; 7 nucleotides match TRBD1. V lost 5 bases and J lost 0; bases outside the gene matches: 2. The CDR3 length is 14 residues. Germline V gene sequence: CDR1 MNHEY, CDR2 SVGAGI. This CDR3 is CASSTDRSTDTQYF. CDR3 coding DNA: TGTGCCAGCAGTACGGACAGGAGCACAGATACGCAGTATTTT.

This clone was detected only once. The chain combines TRBV10-2 with TRBJ1-2; 8 bases are a match to TRBD1. This CDR3 has 12 residues. Germline lookup yields CDR1 WSHSY and CDR2 SAAADI. The junction had 3 bases not matched to a gene; V was cut back by 6 bases and J by 6 bases. CDR3 region: CASSRTGHGYTF. For the CDR3, the DNA is TGCGCCAGCAGCCGGACAGGGCATGGCTACACCTTC.

The chain joins TRBV29-1 to TRBJ2-5; 12 bases fit TRBD2. The V segment lost 3 bases and the J segment 0 bases; nucleotides outside the gene matches: 5. Germline V lookup: CDR1 SQVTM, CDR2 ANQGSEA. This CDR3 contains 16 residues. CDR3 DNA sequence: TGCAGCGTTGACGGGACTAGCGGGCGGTACCAAGAGACCCAGTACTTC. Protein: CSVDGTSGRYQETQYF.

Notes on this clone: Other DNA variants within this sample encode the same CDR3. The rearrangement joins TRBV7-9 to TRBJ2-7; 8 nucleotides agree with TRBD1. The CDR3 runs 12 residues. The V gene's germline CDR1 is SEHNR and CDR2 FQNEAQ (reference sequence). Germline trimming cut 3 bases from V and 5 bases from J; bases unmatched to any gene: 0. The CDR3 spells CASSLDRDEQYF. In nucleotides, the CDR3 is TGTGCCAGCAGCTTGGACAGGGACGAGCAGTACTTC.

This chain connects TRBV30 to TRBJ2-6, with TRBD1 matching over 9 bases. Germline CDR1 is GTSNPN and CDR2 is SVGIG (reference sequence). Germline trimming cut 5 bases from V and 0 bases from J; bases unmatched to any gene: 2. This CDR3 has 15 residues. CDR3 coding DNA: TGTGCCTGGGGACAGGGGAACTCTGGGGCCAACGTCCTGACTTTC. This encodes CAWGQGNSGANVLTF.

The V call is TRBV4-1, the J call TRBJ2-7, with D maybe TRBD1 (6 bases). Trimming stripped 4 bases from V and 0 bases from J, with 13 bases between. The CDR3 has 15 residues. Germline CDR1 reads MGHRA; CDR2 reads YSYEKL. The CDR3 here is CASSPLGRGSYEQYF. As DNA, the CDR3 is TGCGCCAGCAGCCCCCTCGGCAGGGGCTCCTACGAGCAGTACTTC.

The chain couples TRBV5-4 to TRBJ2-7; perhaps TRBD2 as D (7 bases). Germline assignment: CDR1 SGHNT and CDR2 YYREEE (reference sequence). The CDR3 is 16 residues long. Trimming cost V 4 bases and J 2 bases, with 19 bases left between them. This CDR3 reads CASSPTAGASTYEQYF. CDR3 sequence (DNA): TGTGCCAGCAGCCCCACGGCGGGGGCTTCCACCTACGAGCAGTACTTC.

This chain uses TRBV11-3 with TRBJ2-7, with D tentatively TRBD2 (6 bases). This CDR3 has 14 amino acids. From germline, CDR1 is SGHNT and CDR2 YENEEA. Trimming shortened V by 3 bases and J by 7 bases, and 16 bases separated the two germline ends. The CDR3 DNA reads TGTGCCAGCAGCTTCCGGGACTGGCGTGAAGAGCAGTACTTC. Residues: CASSFRDWREEQYF.

The chain employs TRBV4-1 and TRBJ1-3; no clear D gene. With 0 bases removed from V and 3 bases from J, the gap between germline ends came to 15 bases. The CDR3 loop spans 17 amino acids. Germline V gives CDR1 MGHRA, CDR2 YSYEKL. The CDR3 sequence is CASSQDRMTDFGNTIYF. The CDR3 bases are TGCGCCAGCAGCCAAGATCGAATGACTGACTTTGGAAACACCATATATTTT.

The rearrangement joins TRBV10-1 to TRBJ2-2; 8 nucleotides align to TRBD1. The ends lost 6 bases at V and 5 bases at J; junction bases unmatched: 5. This CDR3 comprises 14 residues. Germline V gene data show CDR1 as WNHNN and CDR2 as SYGVQD (reference sequence). DNA for the CDR3: TGCGCCAGCAGGCCGGGACAGGATACCGGGGAGCTGTTTTTT. Amino acid sequence: CASRPGQDTGELFF.

The chain has TRBV5-1 and TRBJ2-1; 11 bases line up with TRBD2. The CDR3 contains 16 residues. The germline gives CDR1 SGHRS, CDR2 YFSETQ. The V gene end was trimmed by 4 bases and the J gene end by 5 bases; junction bases not matched to a gene: 8. The CDR3 DNA is TGCGCCAGCAGCGTACCGACTAGCGGGGTGGACAATGAGCAGTTCTTC. Its protein product is CASSVPTSGVDNEQFF.

This clone came up once. J is TRBJ1-4 and V is TRBV27; TRBD1 matches at 7 bases. Trimming took 5 bases from V and 7 from J; bases not matched to a gene: 19. Germline V gives CDR1 MNHEY, CDR2 SMNVEV (reference sequence). The CDR3 spans 18 residues. Written as DNA, the CDR3 is TGTGCCAGCAGTACACGTCCGGGACAGCCTTCAGGGGGTGAAAAACTGTTTTTT. This encodes CASSTRPGQPSGGEKLFF.

This clone was picked up one time. The chain has TRBV5-1 and TRBJ2-1, with D possibly being TRBD2 (6 bases). Germline V gene lookup returns CDR1 SGHRS and CDR2 YFSETQ. This CDR3 contains 15 residues. V gave up 4 bases and J gave up 4 bases, with 15 bases separating them. The CDR3 bases are TGCGCCAGCAGCCCCGAGGCGGGGACGTACAATGAGCAGTTCTTC. It is translated as CASSPEAGTYNEQFF.

The chain joins TRBV10-2 to TRBJ1-1, with 9 bases matching TRBD1. Trimming at V came to 6 bases and at J to 5 bases, leaving 10 bases not matched to a gene. CDR1 is WSHSY, CDR2 SAAADI, per germline. There are 15 residues in the CDR3. CDR3 nucleotides: TGCGCCAGCAGGGATCCAGGACAGGGGAATACTGAAGCTTTCTTT. Protein sequence: CASRDPGQGNTEAFF.

The rearrangement joins TRBV27 to TRBJ1-5, with TRBD1 identical over 8 bases. V was clipped by 5 bases and J by 5 bases; unmatched bases: 8. This CDR3 has 15 amino acids. Germline CDR1 is MNHEY and CDR2 is SMNVEV (reference sequence). Here the CDR3 reads CASSKRTGWDQPQHF. CDR3 bases: TGTGCCAGCAGTAAACGGACAGGGTGGGATCAGCCCCAGCATTTT.

J is TRBJ2-3 and V is TRBV7-2, with a possible D match to TRBD1 (6 bases). Trimming left V 0 bases short and J 6 bases short, with 13 bases between. Germline V gives CDR1 SGHTA, CDR2 FQGNSA. There are 15 residues in the CDR3. In nucleotides, the CDR3 is TGTGCCAGCAGCTTAGCAGGGACAATGAGCGATACGCAGTATTTT. It yields the protein CASSLAGTMSDTQYF.

The genes are TRBV25-1 and TRBJ1-1; 9 nucleotides agree with TRBD1. Germline V gives CDR1 MGHDK, CDR2 SYGVNS. With V trimmed by 4 bases and J by 6 bases, 9 bases remained unmatched. This CDR3 spans 15 amino acids. The CDR3 protein is CASSATQGAGAEAFF. DNA of the CDR3: TGTGCCAGCAGTGCTACACAGGGGGCAGGTGCTGAAGCTTTCTTT. The whole variable domain, filled in from reference TRBV25-1 and TRBJ1-1, reads EADIYQTPRYLVIGTGKKITLECSQTMGHDKMYWYQQDPGMELHLIHYSYGVNSTEKGDLSSESTVSRIRTEHFPLTLESARPSHTSQYLCASSATQGAGAEAFFGQGTRLTVV.

The V and J genes are TRBV11-2 and TRBJ1-4; D call uncertain. The CDR3 is made up of 12 amino acids. The germline V and J ends were trimmed by 4 bases and 7 bases, with 7 bases remaining between them. Germline V gives CDR1 SGHAT, CDR2 FQNNGV. CDR3 loop: CASSSNTEKLFF. The CDR3 bases are TGTGCCAGCAGCTCAAACACTGAAAAACTGTTTTTT.

J is TRBJ1-2 and V is TRBV6-1; unclear D gene. CDR3 length: 14 residues. Between the trimmed V and J ends, which lost 7 bases and 6 bases, there was a span of 18 bases. Germline V gene sequence: CDR1 MNHNS, CDR2 SASEGT. DNA for the CDR3: TGTGCCAGCACCTCTGGGAGCCAGCCTAATGGCTACACCTTC. Translating it yields CASTSGSQPNGYTF.

V is TRBV5-1 and J is TRBJ1-2; D is possibly TRBD1 (6 bases). The germline V gene encodes CDR1 SGHRS and CDR2 YFSETQ. The V and J ends lost 0 bases and 7 bases respectively, with 16 bases between them. This CDR3 is 15 amino acids long. The CDR3 loop reads CASSLAGQLLLGYTF. The CDR3 DNA sequence: TGCGCCAGCAGCTTGGCCGGACAGCTATTGCTTGGCTACACCTTC. The whole variable domain, remainder taken from reference TRBV5-1 and TRBJ1-2, is KAGVTQTPRYLIKTRGQQVTLSCSPISGHRSVSWYQQTPGQGLQFLFEYFSETQRNKGNFPGRFSGRQFSNSRSEMNVSTLELGDSALYLCASSLAGQLLLGYTFGSGTRLTVV.

The J gene is TRBJ1-2, the V gene TRBV5-4, with 12 positions matching TRBD1. The CDR3 totals 13 residues. From germline, CDR1 is SGHNT and CDR2 YYREEE (reference sequence). The trim removed 3 bases at V and 12 bases at J, leaving 6 bases unmatched. The CDR3 sequence is CASSWDRGQSDTF. CDR3 bases: TGTGCCAGCAGCTGGGACAGGGGGCAGAGCGACACCTTC.

The chain is built from TRBV18 and TRBJ1-1; D ambiguous. CDR1 and CDR2 from the germline V gene are KGHSH and LQKENI. V was cut by 1 base and J by 4 bases, with 13 bases left in between. The CDR3 is made up of 15 amino acids. The CDR3 DNA is TGTGCCAGCTCACCACAGGGTGCGGGCGGCACTGAAGCTTTCTTT. Translating it yields CASSPQGAGGTEAFF.

For this clone: Its ends do not fully match the called genes, so a read error is possible. The chain has TRBV7-9 and TRBJ1-6; D perhaps matches TRBD1 (6 bases). CDR3 length: 16 residues. The germline gives CDR1 SEHNR, CDR2 FQNEAQ (reference sequence). In DNA, the CDR3 is TGTTCCAGCAGCCCCAGGGGAGACTCCTATAATTCACCCCTCCACTTT. Translating it yields CSSSPRGDSYNSPLHF.

This clone has a handful of counts. The V and J genes are TRBV5-4 and TRBJ1-1; D is undetermined. V lost 2 bases and J 4 bases, leaving 12 bases between the germline ends. The germline gives CDR1 SGHNT, CDR2 YYREEE (reference sequence). The CDR3 runs to 14 residues. This CDR3 is CASSFTGGGTEAFF. CDR3 coding DNA: TGTGCCAGCAGCTTCACGGGAGGAGGCACTGAAGCTTTCTTT.

This chain uses TRBV9 with TRBJ2-1, with D maybe TRBD2 (6 bases). The V end was cut by 0 bases, the J end by 5 bases, with 12 bases between. This CDR3 spans 15 amino acids. Germline V lookup: CDR1 SGDLS, CDR2 YYNGEE. CDR3 sequence (DNA): TGTGCCAGCAGCGTAGGGGGCGGGGCTGACAATGAGCAGTTCTTC. This gives the protein CASSVGGGADNEQFF.